A single T cell receptor beta chain is shown here with its context. Its specificity is not known. The data originate from a study of shared clonotypes between healthy human individuals. Study-level results: Richness estimates generally favored naive over memory subsets.

Data came from immunoSEQ multiplex PCR; TCRdb stores just in-frame clones and leaves some out. There are fewer than 1.4 million clones in the sample; 75% to 85% occur only once, and roughly 0.55% lies in the top ten. The CDR3 is 17 amino acids. V was cut by 6 bases and J by 1 base, with 20 bases left in between. Germline CDR1 and CDR2: MDHEN and SYDVKM. Sequenced material: memory CD4+ T cells from PBMCs. Subset given: CD45RA-negative fraction. This rearrangement joins TRBV28 to TRBJ2-3; maybe TRBD2 (6 bases). The source of this sequence is a young man in good health. Some clones in this sample may be carry-over from other donors' samples. The CDR3 sequence: CASSRGLTPRGTDTQYF. The CDR3 DNA is TGTGCCAGCAGCCGGGGGTTGACTCCTCGGGGCACAGATACGCAGTATTTT.